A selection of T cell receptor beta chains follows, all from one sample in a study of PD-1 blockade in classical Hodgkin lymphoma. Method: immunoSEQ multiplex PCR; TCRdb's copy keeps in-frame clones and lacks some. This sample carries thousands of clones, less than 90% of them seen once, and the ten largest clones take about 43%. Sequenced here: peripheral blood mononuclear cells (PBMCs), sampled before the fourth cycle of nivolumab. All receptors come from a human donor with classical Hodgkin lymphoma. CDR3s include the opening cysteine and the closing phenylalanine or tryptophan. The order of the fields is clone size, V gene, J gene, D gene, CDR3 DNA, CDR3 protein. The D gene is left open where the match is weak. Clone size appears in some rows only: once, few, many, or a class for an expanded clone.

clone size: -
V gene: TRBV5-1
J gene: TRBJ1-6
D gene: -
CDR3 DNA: TGCGCCAGCAGCTTGATGGGGGCTGACGGGAGGTCACCCCTCCACTTT
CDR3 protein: CASSLMGADGRSPLHF

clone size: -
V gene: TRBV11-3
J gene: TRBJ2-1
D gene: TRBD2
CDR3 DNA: TGTGCCAGCAGCCGGGGGGGCCGCTCGGCTGAGCAGTTCTTC
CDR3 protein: CASSRGGRSAEQFF

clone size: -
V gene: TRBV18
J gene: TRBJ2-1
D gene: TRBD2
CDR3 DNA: TGTGCCAGCTCACGGGTTGGACTAGCGGGATACTCCTACAATGAGCAGTTCTTC
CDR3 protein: CASSRVGLAGYSYNEQFF

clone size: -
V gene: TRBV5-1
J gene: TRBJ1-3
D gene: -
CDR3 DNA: TGCGCCAGCAGCTTAGGAGGGACGGGAGGAAACACCATATATTTT
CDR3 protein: CASSLGGTGGNTIYF

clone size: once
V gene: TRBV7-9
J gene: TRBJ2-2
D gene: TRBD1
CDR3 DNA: TGTGCCAGCAGCCCAGGACAGGGACTCACCGGGGAGCTGTTTTTT
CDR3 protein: CASSPGQGLTGELFF

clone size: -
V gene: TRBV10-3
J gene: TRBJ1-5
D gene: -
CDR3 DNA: TGTGCCATCAGTGAGTCATCCGTCCAGGCCCAGCATTTT
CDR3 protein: CAISESSVQAQHF

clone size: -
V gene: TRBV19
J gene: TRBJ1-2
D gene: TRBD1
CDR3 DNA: TGTGCCAGTAGGCACAGGGGGCAAGGCTACACCTTC
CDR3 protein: CASRHRGQGYTF

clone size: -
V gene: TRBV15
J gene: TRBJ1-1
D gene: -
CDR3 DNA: TGTGCCACCAGCAGAGCGAAACGCGCGCTGGGTGTAAGGTCTGAAGCTTTCTTT
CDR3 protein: CATSRAKRALGVRSEAFF

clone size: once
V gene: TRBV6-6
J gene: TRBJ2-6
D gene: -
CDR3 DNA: TGTGCCAGCCGGCAAACCTCTGGGGCCAACGTCCTGACTTTC
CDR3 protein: CASRQTSGANVLTF

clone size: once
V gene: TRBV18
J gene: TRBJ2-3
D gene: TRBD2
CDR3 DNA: TGTGCCAGCTCACGTACGACTAGCGGGAGTGGAATGGATACGCAGTATTTT
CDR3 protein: CASSRTTSGSGMDTQYF

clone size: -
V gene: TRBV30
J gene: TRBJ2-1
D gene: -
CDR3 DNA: TGTGCCTGGAGTTTCTGGACTACGGAATTTGAGCAGTTCTTC
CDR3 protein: CAWSFWTTEFEQFF

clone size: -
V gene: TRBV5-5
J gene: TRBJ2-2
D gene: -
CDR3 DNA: TGTGCCAGCAGCTTGGATACGGCGCAATTCCGCACCGGGGAGCTGTTTTTT
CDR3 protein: CASSLDTAQFRTGELFF

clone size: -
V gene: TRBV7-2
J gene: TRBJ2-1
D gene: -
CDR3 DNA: TGTGCCAGCAGCTTAGGCAGGCCGAATGAGCAGTTCTTC
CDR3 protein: CASSLGRPNEQFF

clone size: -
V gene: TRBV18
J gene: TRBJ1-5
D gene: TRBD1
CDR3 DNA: TGTGCCAGCTCACCGGGACAGGGTTACCAGCCCCAGCATTTT
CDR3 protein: CASSPGQGYQPQHF

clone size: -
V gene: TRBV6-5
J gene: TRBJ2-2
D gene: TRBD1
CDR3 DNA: TGTGCCAGCAGGCGCAGGCAGGGGGCGGACGGGGAGCTGTTTTTT
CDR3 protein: CASRRRQGADGELFF

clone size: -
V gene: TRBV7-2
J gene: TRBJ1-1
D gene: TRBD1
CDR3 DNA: TGTGCCAGCAGCTTGTCGACAGGGCCTGAAGCTTTCTTT
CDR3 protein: CASSLSTGPEAFF

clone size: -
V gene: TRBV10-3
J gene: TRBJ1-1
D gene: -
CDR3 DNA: TGTGCCATCTTGGGATACGGAGGCACTGAAGCTTTCTTT
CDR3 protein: CAILGYGGTEAFF

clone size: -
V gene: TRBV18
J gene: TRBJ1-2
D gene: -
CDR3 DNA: TGTGCCAGCTCACTTCTCCGGGCCCCCCCGGAGGACTATGGCTACACCTTC
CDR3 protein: CASSLLRAPPEDYGYTF

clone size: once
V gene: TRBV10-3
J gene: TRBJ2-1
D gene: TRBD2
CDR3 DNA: TGTGCCATCAATCAAAAGCGACTAGCGGGAGATACGAATGAGCAGTTCTTC
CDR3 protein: CAINQKRLAGDTNEQFF

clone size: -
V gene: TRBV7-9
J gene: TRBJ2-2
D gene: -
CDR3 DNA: TGTGCCAGCAGCACCCCCCGGGGGACCGGGGAGCTGTTTTTT
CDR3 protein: CASSTPRGTGELFF

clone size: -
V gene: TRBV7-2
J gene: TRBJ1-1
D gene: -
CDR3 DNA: TGTGCCAGCAGCCGCACATCTTATCTTGGGGGCACTGAAGCTTTCTTT
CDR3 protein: CASSRTSYLGGTEAFF

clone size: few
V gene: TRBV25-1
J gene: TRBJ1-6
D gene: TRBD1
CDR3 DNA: TGTGCCAGCAGTGAACGGGACAGGGTAAATTCACCCCTCCACTTT
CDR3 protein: CASSERDRVNSPLHF

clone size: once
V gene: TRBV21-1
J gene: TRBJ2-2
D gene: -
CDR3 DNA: TGTGCCAGCAGCAAAGGGACAGGGAGGCGGAAGTTCCACGGGGAGCTGTTTTTT
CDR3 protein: CASSKGTGRRKFHGELFF

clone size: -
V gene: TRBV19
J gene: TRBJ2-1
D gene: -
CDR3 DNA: TGTGCCAGTAGTACCCCGGGGGCGACCGGGGACCAGCAGTTCTTC
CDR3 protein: CASSTPGATGDQQFF

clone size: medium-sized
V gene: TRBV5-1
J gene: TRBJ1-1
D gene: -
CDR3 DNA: TGCGCCAGCAGCTTGGGAGCGGGGGGCGCGTACACTGAAGCTTTCTTT
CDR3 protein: CASSLGAGGAYTEAFF

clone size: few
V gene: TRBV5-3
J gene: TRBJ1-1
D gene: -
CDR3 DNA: TGTGCCAGCAGCCCGGGGAGGGGGAACACTGAAGCTTTCTTT
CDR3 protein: CASSPGRGNTEAFF

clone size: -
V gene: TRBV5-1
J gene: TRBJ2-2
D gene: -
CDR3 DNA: TGCGCCAGCAGCTTGGACGCCCTAGGGGGCACCGGGGAGCTGTTTTTT
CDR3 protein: CASSLDALGGTGELFF

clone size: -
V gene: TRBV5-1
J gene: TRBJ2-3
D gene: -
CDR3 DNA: TGCGCCAGCAGCTTGGTTCGTGATACGCAGTATTTT
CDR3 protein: CASSLVRDTQYF

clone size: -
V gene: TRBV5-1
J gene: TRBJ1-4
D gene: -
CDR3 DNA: TGCGCCAGCAGCTTGAGGGGGGCTAATGAAAAACTGTTTTTT
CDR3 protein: CASSLRGANEKLFF

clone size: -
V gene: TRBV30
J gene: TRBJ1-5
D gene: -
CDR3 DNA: TGTGCCTGGAGTGTCGGGCAGGGAGGCAATCAGCCCCAGCATTTT
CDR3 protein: CAWSVGQGGNQPQHF

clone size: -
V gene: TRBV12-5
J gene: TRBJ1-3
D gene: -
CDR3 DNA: TGTGCTAGTGGTGCCCCATGGGGCGGAAACACCATATATTTT
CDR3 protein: CASGAPWGGNTIYF

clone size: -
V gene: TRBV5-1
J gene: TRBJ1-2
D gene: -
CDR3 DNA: TGCGCCAGCAGCCCAGCGATATCGGACGGGCCCTATGGCTACACCTTC
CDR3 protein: CASSPAISDGPYGYTF

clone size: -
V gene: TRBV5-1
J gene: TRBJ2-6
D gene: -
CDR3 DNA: TGCGCCAGCAGCTTGGTCCCGGGTTCTGGGGCCAACGTCCTGACTTTC
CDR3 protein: CASSLVPGSGANVLTF

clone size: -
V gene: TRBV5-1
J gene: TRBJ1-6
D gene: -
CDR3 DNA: TGCGCCAGCAGCTTGCTAGAAACCAATAATTCACCCCTCCACTTT
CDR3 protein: CASSLLETNNSPLHF

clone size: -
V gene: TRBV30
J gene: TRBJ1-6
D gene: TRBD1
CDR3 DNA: TGTGCCTGGACCACGCGAGGGGGCAATAATTCACCCCTCCACTTT
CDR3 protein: CAWTTRGGNNSPLHF

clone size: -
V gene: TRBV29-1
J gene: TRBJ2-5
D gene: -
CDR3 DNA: TGCAGCGTTGAAAAACAAGCCGTGGATGAGTACTTC
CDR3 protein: CSVEKQAVDEYF

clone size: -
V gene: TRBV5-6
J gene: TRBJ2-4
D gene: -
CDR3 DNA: TGTGCCAGCAGCTTGTATAGACCGACAATCGACATTCAGTACTTC
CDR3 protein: CASSLYRPTIDIQYF

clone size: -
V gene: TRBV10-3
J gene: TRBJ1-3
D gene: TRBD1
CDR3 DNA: TGTGCCGTCTCAGGACAGGTGACTTCTGGAAACACCATATATTTT
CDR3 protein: CAVSGQVTSGNTIYF

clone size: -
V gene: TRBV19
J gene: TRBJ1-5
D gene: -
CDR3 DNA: TGTGCCAGTAGGGACAGAAACAATCAGCCCCAGCATTTT
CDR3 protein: CASRDRNNQPQHF

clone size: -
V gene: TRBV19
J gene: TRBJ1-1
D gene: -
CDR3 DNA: TGTGCCAGTAGGGGGAACACTGAAGCTTTCTTT
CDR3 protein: CASRGNTEAFF

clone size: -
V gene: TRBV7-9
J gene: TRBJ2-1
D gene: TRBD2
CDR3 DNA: TGTGCCAGCAGGGGGGGACTAGCGGTAACCTCCTCCTACAATGAGCAGTTCTTC
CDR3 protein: CASRGGLAVTSSYNEQFF

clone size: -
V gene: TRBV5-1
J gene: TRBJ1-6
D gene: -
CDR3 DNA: TGCGCCAGCAGCGGGGGCGGTTGGAATTCACCCCTCCACTTT
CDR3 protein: CASSGGGWNSPLHF

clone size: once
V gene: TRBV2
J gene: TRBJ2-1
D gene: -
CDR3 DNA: TGTGCCAGCAATGGCGGGATCGTTTTAAATGAGCAGTTCTTC
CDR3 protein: CASNGGIVLNEQFF

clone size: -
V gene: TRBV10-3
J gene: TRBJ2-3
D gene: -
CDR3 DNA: TGTGCCATCAGTGAGGGCGGTTCAAGCACAGATACGCAGTATTTT
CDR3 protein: CAISEGGSSTDTQYF

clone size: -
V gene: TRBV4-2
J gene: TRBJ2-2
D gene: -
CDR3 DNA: TGTGCCAGCAGCCAAGATCTACGGGGCAGGGGCAACACCGGGGAGCTGTTTTTT
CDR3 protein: CASSQDLRGRGNTGELFF

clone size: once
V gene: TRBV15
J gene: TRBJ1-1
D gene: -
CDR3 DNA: TGTGCCACCAGCCCGGGGGTCTTCCCTGAAGCTTTCTTT
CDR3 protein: CATSPGVFPEAFF

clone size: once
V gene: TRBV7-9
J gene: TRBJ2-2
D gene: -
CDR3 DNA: TGTGCCAGCAGCCTAGGGGGTTCCACCGGGGAGCTGTTTTTT
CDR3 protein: CASSLGGSTGELFF

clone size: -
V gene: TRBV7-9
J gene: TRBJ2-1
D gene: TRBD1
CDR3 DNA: TGTGCCAGCAGCCACAGCGACAGGGCTCCCAATGAGCAGTTCTTC
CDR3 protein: CASSHSDRAPNEQFF

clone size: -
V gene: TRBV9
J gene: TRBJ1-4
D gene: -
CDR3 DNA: TGTGCCAGCAGCGTAGGTCGGAGGGATAATGAAAAACTGTTTTTT
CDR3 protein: CASSVGRRDNEKLFF

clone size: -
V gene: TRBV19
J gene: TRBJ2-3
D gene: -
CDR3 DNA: TGTGCCAGTAGGAAACAGAGCACAGATACGCAGTATTTT
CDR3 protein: CASRKQSTDTQYF

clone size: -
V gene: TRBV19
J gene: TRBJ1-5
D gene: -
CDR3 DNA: TGTGCCAGTAGTCCCGAGCCCGACCGGAGAGTCCAGCCCCAGCATTTT
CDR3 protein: CASSPEPDRRVQPQHF

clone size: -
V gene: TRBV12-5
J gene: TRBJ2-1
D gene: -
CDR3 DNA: TGTGCTAGTGGAATTGACAGGCTTTCTTATCGGGGGGAGCAGTTCTTC
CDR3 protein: CASGIDRLSYRGEQFF

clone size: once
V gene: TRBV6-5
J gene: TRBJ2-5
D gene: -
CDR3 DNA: TGTGCCAGCAGTCCAGCGCCTTGGCAAGAGACCCAGTACTTC
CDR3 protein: CASSPAPWQETQYF

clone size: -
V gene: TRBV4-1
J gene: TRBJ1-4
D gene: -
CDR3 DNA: TGCGCCAGCAGCCAAGATTGGAAGGGGTTTAATGAAAAACTGTTTTTT
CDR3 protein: CASSQDWKGFNEKLFF

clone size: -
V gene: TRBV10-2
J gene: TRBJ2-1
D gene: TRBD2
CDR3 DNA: TGCGCCAGCAGTGGGAGCGGGAGTGTCCTGTTCTTC
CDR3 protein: CASSGSGSVLFF

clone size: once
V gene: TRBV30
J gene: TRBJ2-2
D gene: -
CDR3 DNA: TGTGCCTGGAGATTTCAGGGAACCGGGGAGCTGTTTTTT
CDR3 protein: CAWRFQGTGELFF

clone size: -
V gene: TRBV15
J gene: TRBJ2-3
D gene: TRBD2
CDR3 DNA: TGTGCCACCAGCAGAAGACTAGCGGGGGTAGGGGATACGCAGTATTTT
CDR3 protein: CATSRRLAGVGDTQYF

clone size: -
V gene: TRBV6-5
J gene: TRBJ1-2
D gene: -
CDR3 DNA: TGTGCCAGCACTAACGGATGGCTTCACCATGGCTACACCTTC
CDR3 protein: CASTNGWLHHGYTF

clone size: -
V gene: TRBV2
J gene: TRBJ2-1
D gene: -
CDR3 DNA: TGTGCCAGCAGTCACCTGAAACTAAAGGGCGATGAGCAGTTCTTC
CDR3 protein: CASSHLKLKGDEQFF